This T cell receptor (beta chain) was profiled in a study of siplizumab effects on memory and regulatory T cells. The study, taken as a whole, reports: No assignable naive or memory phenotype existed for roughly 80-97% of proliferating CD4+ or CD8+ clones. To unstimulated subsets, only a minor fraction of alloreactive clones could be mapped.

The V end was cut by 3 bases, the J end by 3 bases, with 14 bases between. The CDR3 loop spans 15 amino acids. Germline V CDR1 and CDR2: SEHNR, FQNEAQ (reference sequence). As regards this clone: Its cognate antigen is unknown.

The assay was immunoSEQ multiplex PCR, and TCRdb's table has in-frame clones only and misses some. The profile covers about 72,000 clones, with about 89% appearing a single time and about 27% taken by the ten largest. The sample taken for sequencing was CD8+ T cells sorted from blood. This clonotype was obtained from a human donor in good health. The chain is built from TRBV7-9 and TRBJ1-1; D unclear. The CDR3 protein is CASSFALGRDTEAFF. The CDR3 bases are TGTGCCAGCAGCTTCGCTCTCGGGAGGGACACTGAAGCTTTCTTT.